The 13 T cell receptor beta chains below come from one sample, sequenced in a study of CD8 T cells in ankylosing spondylitis. MiXCR was run by TCRdb on the 5' RACE reads, yielding one entry per CDR3 protein. This sample has approximately 400,000 distinct CDR3 sequences, with approximately 17% found just once. Their target antigens are unknown. Study results and caveats: Characteristic, it appeared, of ankylosing spondylitis blood was a TCR beta motif of eight highly homologous variants.

Sequenced sample: blood, either unsorted or a sorted T cell fraction (not recorded which). Receptor source: a male donor with ankylosing spondylitis.

A few counts support this clonotype. The chain employs TRBV20-1 and TRBJ2-7; D ambiguous. With 2 bases removed from V and 4 bases from J, the gap between germline ends came to 15 bases. CDR1 and CDR2 (germline): DFQATT, SNEGSKA (reference sequence). CDR3 length equals 14 residues. CDR3 region: CSARPRGSRYEQYF. The CDR3, as DNA: TGCAGTGCTAGACCTCGTGGCAGCAGATACGAGCAGTACTTC.

The V and J genes are TRBV18 and TRBJ2-4; the match to TRBD1 covers 8 bases. Germline assignment: CDR1 KGHSH and CDR2 LQKENI. The CDR3 contains 15 residues. Trimming removed 2 bases from V and 9 bases from J; junction bases left unmatched: 9. CDR3 nucleotides: TGTGCCAGCTCACCAACCGGGACAGGAATGCTCATTCAGTACTTC. Its translation: CASSPTGTGMLIQYF. Using reference TRBV18 and TRBJ2-4 for the parts outside the CDR3, the full variable domain is NAGVMQNPRHLVRRRGQEARLRCSPMKGHSHVYWYRQLPEEGLKFMVYLQKENIIDESGMPKERFSAEFPKEGPSILRIQQVVRGDSAAYFCASSPTGTGMLIQYFGAGTRLSVL.

The table lists this clonotype with a few counts. The chain couples TRBV27 to TRBJ2-5; TRBD2 agrees at 12 bases. Germline V gene sequence: CDR1 MNHEY, CDR2 SMNVEV (reference sequence). Trimming at V came to 7 bases and at J to 5 bases, leaving 8 bases not matched to a gene. The CDR3 runs to 15 residues. The CDR3 sequence: CASIPSGRAWETQYF. The CDR3 coding sequence is TGTGCCAGCATCCCTAGCGGGAGGGCTTGGGAGACCCAGTACTTC.

This clonotype occurred once. The chain couples TRBV7-6 to TRBJ2-5; no clear D. V shed 4 bases and J shed 2 bases, with 8 bases lying between them. Germline lookup yields CDR1 SGHVS and CDR2 FNYEAQ. This CDR3 comprises 13 residues. CDR3 bases: TGTGCCAGCAGCTACGACTTACAAGAGACCCAGTACTTC. Its protein is CASSYDLQETQYF.

CDR3 nucleotide sequence: TGTGCCAGCAGCCCGGACCAGCGGGACAATGAGCAGTTCTTC. It translates to CASSPDQRDNEQFF. This chain uses TRBV7-3 with TRBJ2-1; D is perhaps TRBD2 (6 bases). CDR3 length: 14 amino acids. V lost 5 bases to trimming and J lost 5 bases, with 13 bases between them. The germline CDR1 and CDR2 sequences are SGHTA and FQGTGA.

In this sample, this clonotype turned up a few times. The chain combines TRBV3-1 with TRBJ2-2; D possibly uses TRBD1 or TRBD2 (5 bases each). V was shortened by 11 bases and J by 2 bases, with 15 bases between the two germline ends. Per the germline V gene, CDR1 is LGHDT and CDR2 is YNNKEL (reference sequence). The CDR3 has 14 amino acids. CDR3: CAGKRDGNTGELFF. As DNA, the CDR3 is TGTGCCGGTAAAAGGGACGGCAACACCGGGGAGCTGTTTTTT.

This clonotype was counted many times. The genes are TRBV7-9 and TRBJ2-4; 8 nucleotides line up with TRBD1. The V gene end was trimmed by 0 bases and the J gene end by 9 bases; junction bases not matched to a gene: 4. The CDR3 consists of 14 residues. The germline V gene has CDR1 SEHNR and CDR2 FQNEAQ (reference sequence). The DNA for the CDR3 is TGTGCCAGCAGCTTAGCGACAGGGGACGGCATTCAGTACTTC. Amino acid sequence: CASSLATGDGIQYF.

This clonotype was counted only a few times. This chain uses TRBV3-1 with TRBJ2-3; 7 nucleotides agree with TRBD1. There are 18 residues in the CDR3. Germline V gene lookup returns CDR1 LGHDT and CDR2 YNNKEL (reference sequence). The J segment lost 1 base and the V segment lost 4 bases, leaving 14 bases of the junction unmatched. The CDR3 DNA reads as TGTGCCAGCAGCCCCCTACATGAGACAGGGTCGGGCACAGATACGCAGTATTTT. This codes for CASSPLHETGSGTDTQYF.

For the CDR3, the DNA is TGTGCCAGCAGTGATGTCAGTTCCTACAATGAGCAGTTCTTC. This gives the protein CASSDVSSYNEQFF. The chain joins TRBV2 to TRBJ2-1, with D uncertain. V was shortened by 3 bases and J by 1 base, with 7 bases between the two germline ends. CDR3 length equals 14 residues. Per germline, CDR1 SNHLY and CDR2 FYNNEI. The full variable domain, its missing parts supplied by reference TRBV2 and TRBJ2-1, is EPEVTQTPSHQVTQMGQEVILRCVPISNHLYFYWYRQILGQKVEFLVSFYNNEISEKSEIFDDQFSVERPDGSNFTLKIRSTKLEDSAMYFCASSDVSSYNEQFFGPGTRLTVL.

The chain couples TRBV11-2 to TRBJ2-2; D remains unclear. CDR3 length equals 15 residues. The V end lost 1 base, the J end lost 2 bases, and 8 bases lay between the germline ends. The V gene's germline CDR1 is SGHAT and CDR2 FQNNGV. The CDR3 here is CASSLGQINTGELFF. CDR3 nucleotides: TGTGCCAGCAGCTTAGGTCAGATTAACACCGGGGAGCTGTTTTTT.

Details on this clonotype: With a much larger clone just one base away, this may be a read error. V is TRBV13 and J is TRBJ2-7, with TRBD1 matching over 8 bases. Looked up from germline, CDR1 is PRHDT and CDR2 is FYEKMQ (reference sequence). The CDR3 is 14 amino acids. As DNA, the CDR3 is TGTGTCAGCAGCCTCCGGACAGGGCTGGCCGAGCAGTACTTC. This codes for CVSSLRTGLAEQYF.

The V gene is TRBV24-1, the J gene TRBJ1-5; D unclear. Trimming shortened V by 3 bases and J by 0 bases, and 5 bases separated the two germline ends. This CDR3 has 14 residues. CDR1 is KGHDR, CDR2 SFDVKD, per germline. For the CDR3, the DNA is TGTGCCACCAGTGATCGGAATAGCAATCAGCCCCAGCATTTT. Its translation: CATSDRNSNQPQHF.

This clonotype has a handful of counts. This sequence joins TRBV24-1 and TRBJ2-7; D gene unclear. Germline CDR1 reads KGHDR; CDR2 reads SFDVKD. The CDR3 totals 13 residues. Trimming took off 6 bases at V and 0 bases at J, with 8 bases between the two ends. The CDR3 nucleotides are TGTGCCACCAGTTCGGCCCTCTCCTACGAGCAGTACTTC. Translated, it gives CATSSALSYEQYF.